The 3 T cell receptor beta chains reported below all come from one sample, sequenced in a study of T cell responses to AZD1222 COVID-19 vaccine. The table came from immunoSEQ multiplex PCR; TCRdb's copy has only in-frame clones and leaves some out. The table lists 82,000 or so clones, over 90% of them singletons. Sequences were derived from peripheral blood, sampled on day 0 of AZD1222 vaccination. These receptors were taken from an adult in good health.

V is TRBV25-1 and J is TRBJ2-1; 10 bases line up with TRBD2. Germline CDR1 and CDR2: MGHDK and SYGVNS. With 3 bases clipped from V and 4 bases from J, the junction kept 9 bases outside the gene matches. CDR3 size: 17 residues. The CDR3 sequence is CASSDPSSGGYYNEQFF. The CDR3 DNA is TGTGCCAGCAGTGACCCCTCTAGCGGGGGCTATTACAATGAGCAGTTCTTC.

The chain employs TRBV6-5 and TRBJ2-2; perhaps TRBD1 as D (6 bases). V was cut by 6 bases and J by 3 bases, with 11 bases left in between. Per the germline V gene, CDR1 is MNHEY and CDR2 is SVGAGI. CDR3 size: 14 residues. The CDR3 DNA is TGTGCCAGCAGGGCGGACAGCGACACCGGGGAGCTGTTTTTT. Amino acid sequence: CASRADSDTGELFF.

The chain has TRBV6-5 and TRBJ2-7, with 12 bases fitting TRBD1. The CDR3 contains 16 residues. Germline loops: CDR1 MNHEY, CDR2 SVGAGI. V shed 0 bases and J 7 bases; nucleotides not matched to a gene: 7. DNA for the CDR3: TGTGCCAGCAGTTACTCGCCGGGACAGGGGGCTCGTGAGCAGTACTTC. This gives the protein CASSYSPGQGAREQYF.